This T cell receptor (beta chain) derives from a study of T cells in localized non-small cell lung cancer. This clone was picked up a small number of times. The junction departs from germline at one end; a sequencing error may be responsible. Using immunoSEQ multiplex PCR, the repertoire was profiled, and TCRdb retains in-frame clones only, with some absent. The sample holds some 8,200 clones, 45% to 65% seen once. Germline assignment: CDR1 GTSNPN and CDR2 SVGIG (reference sequence). CDR3 length: 15 amino acids. J is TRBJ2-6 and V is TRBV30; either TRBD1 or TRBD2 may fit D (6 bases each). The material sequenced was lymph node tissue, taken before any cancer treatment. This clonotype originated in a male donor aged 60 or over with stage I squamous cell lung carcinoma. This CDR3 reads CAWSTGADGVNVLTF. The CDR3 DNA reads TGTGCCTGGAGCACGGGGGCGGATGGGGTCAACGTCCTGACTTTC. Combining the CDR3 with reference TRBV30 and TRBJ2-6 gives the whole variable domain SQTIHQWPATLVQPVGSPLSLECTVEGTSNPNLYWYRQAAGRGLQLLFYSVGIGQISSEVPQNLSASRPQDRQFILSSKKLLLSDSGFYLCAWSTGADGVNVLTFGAGSRLTVL.